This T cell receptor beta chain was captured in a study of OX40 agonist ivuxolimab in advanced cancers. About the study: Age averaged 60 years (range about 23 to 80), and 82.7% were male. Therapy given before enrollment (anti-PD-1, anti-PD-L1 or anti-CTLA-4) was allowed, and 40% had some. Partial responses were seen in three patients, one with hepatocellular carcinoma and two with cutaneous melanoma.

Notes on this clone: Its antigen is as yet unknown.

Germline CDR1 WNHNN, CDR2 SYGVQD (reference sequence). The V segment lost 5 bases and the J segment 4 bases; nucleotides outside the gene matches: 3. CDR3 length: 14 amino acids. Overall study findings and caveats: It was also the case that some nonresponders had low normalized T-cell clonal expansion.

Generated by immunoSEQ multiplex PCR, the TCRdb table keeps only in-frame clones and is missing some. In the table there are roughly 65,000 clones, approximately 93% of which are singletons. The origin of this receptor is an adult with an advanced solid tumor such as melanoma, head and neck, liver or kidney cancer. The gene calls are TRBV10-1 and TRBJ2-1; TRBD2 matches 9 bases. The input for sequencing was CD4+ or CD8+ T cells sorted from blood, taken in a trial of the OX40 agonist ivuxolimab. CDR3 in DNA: TGCGCCAGCAGTCCAGCGGGAGGATACAATGAGCAGTTCTTC. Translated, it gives CASSPAGGYNEQFF.